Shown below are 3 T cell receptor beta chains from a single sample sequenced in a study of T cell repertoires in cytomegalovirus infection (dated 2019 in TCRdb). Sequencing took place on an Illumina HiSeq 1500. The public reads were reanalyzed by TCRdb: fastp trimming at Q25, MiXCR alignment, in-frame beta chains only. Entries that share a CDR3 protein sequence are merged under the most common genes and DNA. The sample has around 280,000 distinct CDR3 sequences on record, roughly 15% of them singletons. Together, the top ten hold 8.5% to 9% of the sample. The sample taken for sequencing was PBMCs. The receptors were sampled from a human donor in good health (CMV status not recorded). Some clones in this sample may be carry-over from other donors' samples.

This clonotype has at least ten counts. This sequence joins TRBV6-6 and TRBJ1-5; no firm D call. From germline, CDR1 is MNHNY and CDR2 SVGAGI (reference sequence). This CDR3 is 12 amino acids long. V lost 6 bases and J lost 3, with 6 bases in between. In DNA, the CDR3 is TGTGCCAGCAGGTGGGACAATCAGCCCCAGCATTTT. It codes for CASRWDNQPQHF.

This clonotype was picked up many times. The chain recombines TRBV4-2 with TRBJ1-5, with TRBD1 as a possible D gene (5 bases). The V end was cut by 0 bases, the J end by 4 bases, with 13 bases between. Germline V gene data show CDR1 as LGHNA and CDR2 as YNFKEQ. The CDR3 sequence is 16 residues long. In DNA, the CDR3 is TGTGCCAGCAGCCAAGATACGGACATCGCAAATCAGCCCCAGCATTTT. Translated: CASSQDTDIANQPQHF.

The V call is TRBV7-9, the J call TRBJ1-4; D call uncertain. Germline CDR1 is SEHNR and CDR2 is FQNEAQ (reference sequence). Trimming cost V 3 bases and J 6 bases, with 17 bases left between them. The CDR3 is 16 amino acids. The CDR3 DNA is TGTGCCAGCAGCTTTACTACTACGACACACTATGAAAAACTGTTTTTT. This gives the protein CASSFTTTTHYEKLFF. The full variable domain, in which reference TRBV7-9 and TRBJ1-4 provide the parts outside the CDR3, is DTGVSQNPRHKITKRGQNVTFRCDPISEHNRLYWYRQTLGQGPEFLTYFQNEAQLEKSRLLSDRFSAERPKGSFSTLEIQRTEQGDSAMYLCASSFTTTTHYEKLFFGSGTQLSVL.